This entry lists 10 T cell receptor beta chains sequenced from one sample in a study of T cell responses to AZD1222 COVID-19 vaccine. The table came from immunoSEQ multiplex PCR; TCRdb's copy has only in-frame clones and leaves some out. Of roughly 170,000 clones in the sample, around nine tenths are singletons; the top ten hold 0.45% to 0.55%. The material sequenced was peripheral blood, taken on day 0 of AZD1222 vaccination. The receptor set was obtained from an adult in good health.

The gene calls are TRBV9 and TRBJ1-5, with D possibly being TRBD1 (6 bases). Germline V gene lookup returns CDR1 SGDLS and CDR2 YYNGEE. The CDR3 covers 15 residues. V lost 0 bases, J lost 8 bases, and 15 bases lay in between. CDR3 sequence (DNA): TGTGCCAGCAGCGTAGGGGCACAGGGTAGTGAGCCCCAGCATTTT. Translation: CASSVGAQGSEPQHF. The full variable domain, rest sourced from reference TRBV9 and TRBJ1-5, is DSGVTQTPKHLITATGQRVTLRCSPRSGDLSVYWYQQSLDQGLQFLIQYYNGEERAKGNILERFSAQQFPDLHSELNLSSLELGDSALYFCASSVGAQGSEPQHFGDGTRLSIL.

V is TRBV19 and J is TRBJ2-5; weak D call: TRBD2 (6 bases). Trimming shortened V by 3 bases and J by 4 bases, and 12 bases separated the two germline ends. Germline V CDR1 and CDR2: LNHDA, SQIVND (reference sequence). The CDR3 is 14 amino acids. CDR3 bases: TGTGCCAGTAGTATGGGGGGAACTCGAGAGACCCAGTACTTC. Its translation is CASSMGGTRETQYF.

V usage is TRBV21-1 and J usage is TRBJ2-7. TRBV21-1 is described as a pseudogene. This CDR3 contains 13 residues. The CDR3 DNA is TGTGCCATCCGCCCGGGGCAGATCTACGAGCAGTACTTC. It is translated as CAIRPGQIYEQYF.

V usage is TRBV19 and J usage is TRBJ2-1, with D maybe TRBD1 (7 bases). V was clipped by 3 bases and J by 9 bases, with 18 bases between them. This CDR3 is built from 15 residues. Germline CDR1 LNHDA, CDR2 SQIVND (reference sequence). For the CDR3, the DNA is TGTGCCAGTAGTATGGGGTCCAGGGGGGCGGGTGAGCAGTTCTTC. It yields the protein CASSMGSRGAGEQFF.

The chain links TRBV4-2 to TRBJ1-2, with TRBD1 identical over 9 bases. Germline CDR1 reads LGHNA; CDR2 reads YNFKEQ. With 3 bases clipped from V and 7 bases from J, the junction kept 12 bases outside the gene matches. The CDR3 is made up of 16 amino acids. CDR3 DNA sequence: TGTGCCAGCAGCCAGGCACAACCGGGACAGGGTTCTGGCTACACCTTC. This translates into CASSQAQPGQGSGYTF.

J is TRBJ2-5 and V is TRBV6-5; TRBD2 might be the D (5 bases). Deletions cut 5 bases from V and 0 bases from J, with 10 bases between. CDR3 length equals 14 residues. CDR1 MNHEY and CDR2 SVGAGI come from the germline V gene. The CDR3 DNA follows: TGTGCCAGCAGTCTTCCGGGGAACCAAGAGACCCAGTACTTC. This codes for CASSLPGNQETQYF.

J is TRBJ2-2 and V is TRBV18, with D unresolved. V was shortened by 1 base and J by 1 base, with 10 bases between the two germline ends. The CDR3 length is 16 residues. CDR1 and CDR2 from the germline V gene are KGHSH and LQKENI. The CDR3 DNA sequence: TGTGCCAGCTCACCACTAAAGGTGGAGAACACCGGGGAGCTGTTTTTT. Residues: CASSPLKVENTGELFF.

This chain joins TRBV19 and TRBJ1-5, with D possibly TRBD1 on 5 matching bases. The CDR3 sequence is 16 residues long. V was trimmed by 5 bases and J by 3 bases, leaving 17 bases between them. CDR1 and CDR2 (germline): LNHDA, SQIVND (reference sequence). The CDR3 loop is CASSSPRAGHNQPQHF. The CDR3 DNA follows: TGTGCCAGTAGTTCCCCCAGGGCCGGCCACAATCAGCCCCAGCATTTT.

This sequence joins TRBV5-6 and TRBJ1-3; 7 bases match TRBD1. The ends lost 4 bases at V and 1 base at J; junction bases unmatched: 5. CDR3 length equals 15 residues. Germline CDR1 and CDR2: SGHDT and YYEEEE. The DNA for the CDR3 is TGTGCCAGCAGCCCGCCGACAGGGTCTGGAAACACCATATATTTT. It translates to CASSPPTGSGNTIYF.

The genes are TRBV10-1 and TRBJ2-5; 11 bases agree with TRBD1. Germline V lookup: CDR1 WNHNN, CDR2 SYGVQD (reference sequence). CDR3 size: 14 residues. V shed 5 bases and J 2 bases; nucleotides not matched to a gene: 1. The CDR3 reads CASSRDRGQETQYF. Here the CDR3 DNA reads TGCGCCAGCAGTAGGGACAGGGGGCAAGAGACCCAGTACTTC.